This T cell receptor beta chain was observed in a study of metastatic and nonmetastatic thyroid tumors. Overall study: It was across blood and tumor or nodule tissue from malignant and benign thyroid patients that repertoires were compared.

Methods used by the authors: CDR3 was compared across clinicopathological groups, and the resulting differences were used to build a distant-metastasis classifier for papillary thyroid cancer. TCRdb re-analyzed the PCR reads using MiXCR. The V and J calls follow TCRdb's processing rather than the paper's. Of about 82,000 clones listed, about an eighth are singletons. Before thyroid surgery, none of the patients had received any treatment. Details on this clone: Its target is unknown. A much larger clone sits a single nucleotide away, making a read error possible.

General observations from the study: Significantly higher TCR beta diversity was reportedly seen in malignant thyroid tumors than benign nodules, in blood and tumor.

The receptor was derived from a female donor with papillary thyroid cancer or a benign thyroid nodule (not recorded which). Some clones in this sample may be carry-over from other donors' samples. Sequencing used tumor tissue.

The CDR3 DNA reads as TGTGCCAGCAGCTTTAGTCGGCGGGGGGCATATACGCAGTATTTT. This sequence encodes CASSFSRRGAYTQYF. The rearrangement uses TRBV11-2 and TRBJ2-3, with 8 bases matching TRBD2. Looked up from germline, CDR1 is SGHAT and CDR2 is FQNNGV. This CDR3 is built from 15 residues. V lost 3 bases and J lost 7; bases outside the gene matches: 9.